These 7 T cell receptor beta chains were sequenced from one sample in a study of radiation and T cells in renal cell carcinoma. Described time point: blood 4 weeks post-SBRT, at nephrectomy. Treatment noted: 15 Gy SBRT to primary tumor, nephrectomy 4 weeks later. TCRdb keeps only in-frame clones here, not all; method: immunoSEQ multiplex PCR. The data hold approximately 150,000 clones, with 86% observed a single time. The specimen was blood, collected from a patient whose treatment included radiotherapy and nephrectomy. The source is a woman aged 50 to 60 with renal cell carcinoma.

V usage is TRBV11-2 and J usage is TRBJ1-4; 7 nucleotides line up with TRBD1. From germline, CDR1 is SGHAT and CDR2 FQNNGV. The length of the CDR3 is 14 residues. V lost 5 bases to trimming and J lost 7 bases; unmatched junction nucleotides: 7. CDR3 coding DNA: TGTGCCAGCAGCCCAGACAGGGTCGGTGAAAAACTGTTTTTT. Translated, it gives CASSPDRVGEKLFF.

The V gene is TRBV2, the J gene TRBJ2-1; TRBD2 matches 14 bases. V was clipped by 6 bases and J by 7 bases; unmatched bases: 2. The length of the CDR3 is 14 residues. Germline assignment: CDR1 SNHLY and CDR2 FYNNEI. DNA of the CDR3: TGTGCCAGCAGGACTAGCGGGGGGGAGAATGAGCAGTTCTTC. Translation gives CASRTSGGENEQFF.

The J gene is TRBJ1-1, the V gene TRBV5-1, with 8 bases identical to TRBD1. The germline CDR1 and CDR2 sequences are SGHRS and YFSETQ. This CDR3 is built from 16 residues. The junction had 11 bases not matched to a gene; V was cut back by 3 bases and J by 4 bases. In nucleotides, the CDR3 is TGCGCCAGCAGCTCGGGAGTACAGGGGGTTGTCACTGAAGCTTTCTTT. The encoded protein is CASSSGVQGVVTEAFF.

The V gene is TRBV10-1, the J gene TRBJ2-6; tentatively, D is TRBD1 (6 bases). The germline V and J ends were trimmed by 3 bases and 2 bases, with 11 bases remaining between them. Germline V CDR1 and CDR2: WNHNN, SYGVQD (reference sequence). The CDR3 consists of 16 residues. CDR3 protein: CASSDTQGAGANVLTF. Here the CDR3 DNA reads TGCGCCAGCAGTGACACACAGGGTGCTGGGGCCAACGTCCTGACTTTC.

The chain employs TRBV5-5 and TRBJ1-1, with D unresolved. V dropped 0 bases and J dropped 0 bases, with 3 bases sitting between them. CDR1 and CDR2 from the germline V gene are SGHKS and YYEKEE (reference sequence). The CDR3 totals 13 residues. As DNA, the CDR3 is TGTGCCAGCAGCTTGGACCTGAACACTGAAGCTTTCTTT. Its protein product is CASSLDLNTEAFF. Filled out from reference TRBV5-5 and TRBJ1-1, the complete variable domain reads DAGVTQSPTHLIKTRGQQVTLRCSPISGHKSVSWYQQVLGQGPQFIFQYYEKEERGRGNFPDRFSARQFPNYSSELNVNALLLGDSALYLCASSLDLNTEAFFGQGTRLTVV.

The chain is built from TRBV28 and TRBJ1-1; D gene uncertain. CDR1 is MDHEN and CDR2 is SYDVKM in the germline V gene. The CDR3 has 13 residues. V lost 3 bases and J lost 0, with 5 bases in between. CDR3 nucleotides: TGTGCCAGCAGTTTGCCTTTGAACACTGAAGCTTTCTTT. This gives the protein CASSLPLNTEAFF. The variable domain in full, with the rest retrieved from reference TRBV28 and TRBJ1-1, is DVKVTQSSRYLVKRTGEKVFLECVQDMDHENMFWYRQDPGLGLRLIYFSYDVKMKEKGDIPEGYSVSREKKERFSLILESASTNQTSMYLCASSLPLNTEAFFGQGTRLTVV.

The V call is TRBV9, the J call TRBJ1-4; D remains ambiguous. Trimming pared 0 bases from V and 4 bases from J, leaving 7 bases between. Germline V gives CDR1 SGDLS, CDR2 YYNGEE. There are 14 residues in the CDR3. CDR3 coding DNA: TGTGCCAGCAGCGTAGGCAGAATTAATGAAAAACTGTTTTTT. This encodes CASSVGRINEKLFF.